The 24 T cell receptor beta chains in this list originate from one sample, sequenced in a study of cytomegalovirus exposure and HLA in healthy donors. Primers included in the PCR were 60 Vbeta and 13 Jbeta primers. Measured with immunoSEQ multiplex PCR; TCRdb has only the in-frame clones, and not every one. In the table there are about 210,000 clones, 75% to 80% of which are singletons. Sequencing was performed on PBMCs. These receptor sequences come from a male donor in good health and CMV-seronegative.

The chain uses TRBV28 and TRBJ2-7; D may be TRBD1 (6 bases). Deletions cut 2 bases from V and 1 base from J, with 12 bases between. The CDR3 covers 15 residues. Germline V gene data show CDR1 as MDHEN and CDR2 as SYDVKM. CDR3: CASSLTGSTSYEQYF. The CDR3 nucleotides are TGTGCCAGCAGTTTAACAGGGTCAACGTCCTACGAGCAGTACTTC.

V usage is TRBV7-2 and J usage is TRBJ2-7; 8 bases align to TRBD1. Germline V gene lookup returns CDR1 SGHTA and CDR2 FQGNSA. This CDR3 comprises 15 residues. J lost 2 bases, V lost 2 bases, and 5 bases had no gene match. The CDR3 sequence: CASSLRDRGTYEQYF. As DNA, the CDR3 is TGTGCCAGCAGCTTACGTGACAGGGGAACCTACGAGCAGTACTTC.

This chain connects TRBV7-8 to TRBJ2-1; 9 nucleotides agree with TRBD1. The junction had 11 bases not matched to a gene; V was cut back by 1 base and J by 7 bases. Germline V CDR1 and CDR2: SGHVS, FQNEAQ. The CDR3 is made up of 17 amino acids. The CDR3 DNA reads as TGTGCCAGCAGCTTAGTCCTACAGGGGGCCGAGTGGAATGAGCAGTTCTTC. It translates to CASSLVLQGAEWNEQFF. The whole variable domain, filled in from reference TRBV7-8 and TRBJ2-1, reads GAGVSQSPRYKVAKRGQDVALRCDPISGHVSLFWYQQALGQGPEFLTYFQNEAQLDKSGLPSDRFFAERPEGSVSTLKIQRTQQEDSAVYLCASSLVLQGAEWNEQFFGPGTRLTVL.

V and J are TRBV6-4 and TRBJ1-2, with 8 bases lining up with TRBD1. J lost 0 bases, V lost 3 bases, and 3 bases had no gene match. The CDR3 has 15 residues. Germline V gene sequence: CDR1 MRHNA, CDR2 SNTAGT. The CDR3 protein is CASSEQGGANYGYTF. The CDR3 bases are TGTGCCAGCAGTGAACAGGGGGGAGCTAACTATGGCTACACCTTC.

V and J are TRBV25-1 and TRBJ2-7; D may be TRBD1 (5 bases). The V gene lost 2 bases and the J gene lost 7 bases, with 24 bases spanning the gap. The CDR3 is 17 residues long. CDR1 is MGHDK and CDR2 is SYGVNS in the germline V gene. The CDR3 here is CASSEEIVWTTNGEQYF. CDR3 in DNA: TGTGCCAGCAGTGAAGAAATTGTTTGGACAACAAACGGGGAGCAGTACTTC.

The chain recombines TRBV7-2 with TRBJ2-5, with D possibly TRBD1 on 6 matching bases. Trimming cost V 6 bases and J 2 bases, with 13 bases left between them. Per germline, CDR1 SGHTA and CDR2 FQGNSA. This CDR3 comprises 14 residues. The CDR3: CASSSLGQQETQYF. The CDR3 nucleotides are TGTGCCAGCAGTTCTCTTGGACAGCAAGAGACCCAGTACTTC.

The gene calls are TRBV18 and TRBJ1-5; unclear D gene. Trimming cost V 3 bases and J 2 bases, with 8 bases left between them. The germline CDR1 and CDR2 sequences are KGHSH and LQKENI. This CDR3 contains 14 residues. The CDR3 region has the DNA TGTGCCAGCTCACCTGGCAACGGCAATCAGCCCCAGCATTTT. Residues: CASSPGNGNQPQHF.

The chain joins TRBV6-5 to TRBJ2-1; 8 positions match TRBD2. Germline V gene data show CDR1 as MNHEY and CDR2 as SVGAGI. The CDR3 length is 15 residues. The J segment lost 4 bases and the V segment lost 7 bases, leaving 9 bases of the junction unmatched. The CDR3 region is CASNSERGLYNEQFF. The CDR3 DNA follows: TGTGCCAGCAATTCTGAGCGGGGGCTATACAATGAGCAGTTCTTC.

This clone occurred a few times. V gene TRBV7-9 combines with J gene TRBJ2-1, with 7 bases aligning to TRBD2. Trimming at V came to 8 bases and at J to 7 bases, leaving 8 bases not matched to a gene. The germline V gene has CDR1 SEHNR and CDR2 FQNEAQ (reference sequence). The length of the CDR3 is 13 residues. CDR3 nucleotides: TGTGCCAGCCAGACGGGAGGAAGGAATGAGCAGTTCTTC. This encodes CASQTGGRNEQFF.

The chain is built from TRBV9 and TRBJ2-1, with 9 bases lining up with TRBD1. Germline CDR1 SGDLS, CDR2 YYNGEE. The CDR3 loop spans 16 amino acids. With 0 bases clipped from V and 0 bases from J, the junction kept 1 base outside the gene matches. CDR3 sequence (DNA): TGTGCCAGCAGCGTAGGGGACAGGGTCTCCTACAATGAGCAGTTCTTC. Its protein product is CASSVGDRVSYNEQFF.

V and J are TRBV16 and TRBJ1-6; TRBD1 might be the D (5 bases). The CDR3 is made up of 20 amino acids. Trimming left V 3 bases short and J 0 bases short, with 21 bases between. CDR1 is KGHSY and CDR2 is FQNENV in the germline V gene. The CDR3 region is CASSHGRAEFPSSYNSPLHF. The CDR3 DNA reads TGTGCCAGCAGCCACGGCAGGGCGGAATTCCCGAGCTCCTATAATTCACCCCTCCACTTT. The variable domain in full, with the rest retrieved from reference TRBV16 and TRBJ1-6, is GEEVAQTPKHLVRGEGQKAKLYCAPIKGHSYVFWYQQVLKNEFKFLISFQNENVFDETGMPKERFSAKCLPNSPCSLEIQATKLEDSAVYFCASSHGRAEFPSSYNSPLHFGNGTRLTVT.

The chain couples TRBV9 to TRBJ2-7, with TRBD2 matching 10 bases. The CDR3 consists of 16 residues. The V gene's germline CDR1 is SGDLS and CDR2 YYNGEE. Losses at the gene ends were 0 bases for V and 3 bases for J; bases not matched to a gene: 6. The CDR3 here is CASSVVPSGGIYEQYF. The CDR3 bases are TGTGCCAGCAGCGTAGTTCCTAGCGGGGGAATCTACGAGCAGTACTTC.

The chain recombines TRBV5-1 with TRBJ1-3; D not certain. The last part of the DNA fits TRBJ2-2 better; the J call may be wrong. The CDR3 runs 14 residues. In germline, CDR1 is SGHRS, CDR2 YFSETQ. CDR3 nucleotides: TGCGCCAGCAGCTTGGTCCAGAGGACCGGGGAGCTGTTTTTT. Protein product: CASSLVQRTGELFF.

The chain is built from TRBV7-9 and TRBJ1-2, with 12 bases matching TRBD1. V was pared by 5 bases and J by 10 bases, with 11 bases of the junction left unmatched. Germline assignment: CDR1 SEHNR and CDR2 FQNEAQ (reference sequence). The CDR3 totals 15 residues. The CDR3 DNA reads as TGTGCCAGCAGCACAACCGGGACAGGGGGCTCTGTCTACACCTTC. Amino acids: CASSTTGTGGSVYTF.

The chain couples TRBV7-3 to TRBJ2-1; D might be TRBD1 (5 bases). Germline CDR1 SGHTA, CDR2 FQGTGA. Trimming removed 3 bases from V and 0 bases from J, with 9 bases in between. CDR3 size: 15 residues. The CDR3, as DNA: TGTGCCAGCAGCTTTTCCGACAGCTCCTACAATGAGCAGTTCTTC. It translates to CASSFSDSSYNEQFF.

The V and J genes are TRBV4-3 and TRBJ1-6; D unclear. The CDR3 is made up of 12 amino acids. The germline CDR1 and CDR2 sequences are LGHNA and YSLEER. Trimming pared 6 bases from V and 7 bases from J, leaving 7 bases between. CDR3 sequence (DNA): TGCGCCAGCAGTCGGGAGAATTCACCCCTCCACTTT. Translated, it gives CASSRENSPLHF.

The genes are TRBV28 and TRBJ1-2; 8 bases agree with TRBD1. This CDR3 comprises 13 residues. Trimming removed 8 bases from V and 4 bases from J; junction bases left unmatched: 6. Per the germline V gene, CDR1 is MDHEN and CDR2 is SYDVKM. CDR3 DNA: TGTGCCAGCTCCGGGGACAGGTTCTATGGCTACACCTTC. It translates to CASSGDRFYGYTF.

This chain links TRBV29-1 with TRBJ1-1; D unresolved. There are 12 residues in the CDR3. Trimming took off 2 bases at V and 11 bases at J, with 15 bases between the two ends. Germline CDR1 reads SQVTM; CDR2 reads ANQGSEA. The CDR3 DNA reads as TGCAGCGTTGAATCGTTACCCGGGTGGGCTTTCTTT. As protein: CSVESLPGWAFF.

The chain carries TRBV9 and TRBJ2-3; 7 nucleotides agree with TRBD1. The length of the CDR3 is 16 residues. Germline lookup yields CDR1 SGDLS and CDR2 YYNGEE. The trim removed 3 bases at V and 2 bases at J, leaving 9 bases unmatched. Here the CDR3 reads CASSAVQGRITDTQYF. The CDR3 region has the DNA TGTGCCAGCAGCGCCGTACAGGGGCGAATCACAGATACGCAGTATTTT.

This clone was recorded only once. The rearrangement joins TRBV6-5 to TRBJ1-5, with TRBD1 as a possible D gene (5 bases). CDR1 is MNHEY, CDR2 SVGAGI, per germline. With 0 bases removed from V and 7 bases from J, the gap between germline ends came to 13 bases. There are 15 residues in the CDR3. The CDR3 DNA reads as TGTGCCAGCAGTTACTCGGGGGGAGACTTGCAGCCCCAGCATTTT. Protein product: CASSYSGGDLQPQHF.

The genes are TRBV18 and TRBJ1-5; D perhaps matches TRBD1 (5 bases). CDR1 is KGHSH and CDR2 is LQKENI in the germline V gene. CDR3 length: 15 amino acids. The V end was cut by 3 bases, the J end by 0 bases, with 9 bases between. CDR3 coding DNA: TGTGCCAGCTCACCCCCAGGGAATAGCAATCAGCCCCAGCATTTT. Its translation is CASSPPGNSNQPQHF.

This clone was seen just once. This chain connects TRBV2 to TRBJ2-5; no clear D. The CDR3 spans 16 residues. Between the trimmed V and J ends, which lost 3 bases and 2 bases, there was a span of 16 bases. CDR1 and CDR2 from the germline V gene are SNHLY and FYNNEI. CDR3 sequence reads: CASSELDWRAQETQYF. DNA of the CDR3: TGTGCCAGCAGTGAGCTCGACTGGAGAGCACAAGAGACCCAGTACTTC.

This rearrangement joins TRBV9 to TRBJ2-1, with D uncertain. Germline values: CDR1 SGDLS, CDR2 YYNGEE. V was pared by 0 bases and J by 1 base, with 8 bases between. The CDR3 is 15 amino acids. CDR3 DNA: TGTGCCAGCAGCGTAGGCGAGGATTCCTACAATGAGCAGTTCTTC. Its translation: CASSVGEDSYNEQFF.

This chain uses TRBV2 with TRBJ2-5; 8 bases match TRBD2. The CDR3 length is 15 residues. V dropped 1 base and J dropped 4; count of bases not matched to a gene: 5. Germline values: CDR1 SNHLY, CDR2 FYNNEI. In DNA form, the CDR3 reads TGTGCCAGCAGTGAAGGCGGCCTAGCGGGAGAGACCCAGTACTTC. It specifies CASSEGGLAGETQYF.